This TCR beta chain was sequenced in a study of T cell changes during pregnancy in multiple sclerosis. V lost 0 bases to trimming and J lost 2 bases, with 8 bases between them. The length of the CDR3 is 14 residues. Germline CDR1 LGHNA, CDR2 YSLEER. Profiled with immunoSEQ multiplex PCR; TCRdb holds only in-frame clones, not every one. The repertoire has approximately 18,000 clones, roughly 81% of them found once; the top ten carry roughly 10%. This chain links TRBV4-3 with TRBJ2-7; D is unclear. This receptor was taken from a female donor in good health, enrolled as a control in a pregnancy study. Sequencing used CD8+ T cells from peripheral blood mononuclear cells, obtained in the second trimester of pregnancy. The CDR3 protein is CASSQDHRPYEQYF. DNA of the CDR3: TGCGCCAGCAGCCAAGATCACAGACCCTACGAGCAGTACTTC.